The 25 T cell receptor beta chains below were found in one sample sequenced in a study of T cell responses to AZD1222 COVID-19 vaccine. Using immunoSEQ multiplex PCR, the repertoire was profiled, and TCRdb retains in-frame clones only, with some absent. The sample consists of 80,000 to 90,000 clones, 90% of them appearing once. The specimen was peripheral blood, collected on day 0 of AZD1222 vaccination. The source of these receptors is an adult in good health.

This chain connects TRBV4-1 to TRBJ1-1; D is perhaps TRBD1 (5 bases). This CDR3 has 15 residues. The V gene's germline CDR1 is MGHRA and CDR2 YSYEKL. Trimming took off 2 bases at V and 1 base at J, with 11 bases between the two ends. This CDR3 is CASSQRGQKNTEAFF. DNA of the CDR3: TGCGCCAGCAGCCAAAGGGGTCAAAAGAACACTGAAGCTTTCTTT.

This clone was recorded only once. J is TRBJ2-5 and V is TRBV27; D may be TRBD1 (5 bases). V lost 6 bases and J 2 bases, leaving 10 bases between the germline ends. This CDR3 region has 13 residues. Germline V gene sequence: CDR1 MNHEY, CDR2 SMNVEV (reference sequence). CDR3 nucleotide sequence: TGTGCCAGCAGACGGACACAACAAGAGACCCAGTACTTC. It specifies CASRRTQQETQYF.

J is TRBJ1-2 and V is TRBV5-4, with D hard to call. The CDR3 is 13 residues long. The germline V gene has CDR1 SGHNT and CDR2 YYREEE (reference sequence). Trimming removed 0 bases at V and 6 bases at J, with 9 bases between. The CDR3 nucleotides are TGTGCCAGCAGCTTGGGGCAAATTAATGGCTACACCTTC. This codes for CASSLGQINGYTF.

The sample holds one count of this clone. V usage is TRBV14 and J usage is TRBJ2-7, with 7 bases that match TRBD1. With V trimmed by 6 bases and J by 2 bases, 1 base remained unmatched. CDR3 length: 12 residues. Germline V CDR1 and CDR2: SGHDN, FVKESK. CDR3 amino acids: CASRGTAYEQYF. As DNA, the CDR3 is TGTGCCAGCAGAGGGACAGCCTACGAGCAGTACTTC.

CDR3 in DNA: TGTGCCAGCAGCATACAGGGGATGGGGAACACTGAAGCTTTCTTT. Translation gives CASSIQGMGNTEAFF. The rearrangement joins TRBV3-1 (or the pseudogene TRBV3-2) to TRBJ1-1, with 7 bases fitting TRBD1. The CDR3 sequence is 15 residues long. Trimming cost V 5 bases and J 1 base; bases outside gene matches: 7. Germline CDR1 and CDR2: LGHDT and YNNKEL (reference sequence).

The CDR3 sequence: CASSVLGNTGELFF. In DNA, the CDR3 is TGTGCCAGCAGTGTCCTAGGTAACACCGGGGAGCTGTTTTTT. V gene TRBV2 combines with J gene TRBJ2-2; D call uncertain. Germline lookup yields CDR1 SNHLY and CDR2 FYNNEI. V lost 4 bases, J lost 2 bases, and 8 bases lay in between. The CDR3 totals 14 residues. The variable domain in full, completed from reference TRBV2 and TRBJ2-2, reads EPEVTQTPSHQVTQMGQEVILRCVPISNHLYFYWYRQILGQKVEFLVSFYNNEISEKSEIFDDQFSVERPDGSNFTLKIRSTKLEDSAMYFCASSVLGNTGELFFGEGSRLTVL.

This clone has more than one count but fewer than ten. The CDR3 DNA sequence: TGTGCCAGCAGCCCTCGGGGCACCCTGGGCACAGATACGCAGTATTTT. Encoded protein: CASSPRGTLGTDTQYF. The V gene is TRBV7-9, the J gene TRBJ2-3, with D perhaps matching TRBD1 or TRBD2 (5 bases each). The germline gives CDR1 SEHNR, CDR2 FQNEAQ (reference sequence). The V end was cut by 5 bases, the J end by 1 base, with 16 bases between. The CDR3 totals 16 residues.

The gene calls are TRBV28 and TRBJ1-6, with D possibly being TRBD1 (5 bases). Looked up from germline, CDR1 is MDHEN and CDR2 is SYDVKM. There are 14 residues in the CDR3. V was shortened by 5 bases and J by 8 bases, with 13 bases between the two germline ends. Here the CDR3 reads CASSDGQRHSPLHF. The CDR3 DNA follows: TGTGCCAGCAGTGACGGACAAAGGCATTCACCCCTCCACTTT.

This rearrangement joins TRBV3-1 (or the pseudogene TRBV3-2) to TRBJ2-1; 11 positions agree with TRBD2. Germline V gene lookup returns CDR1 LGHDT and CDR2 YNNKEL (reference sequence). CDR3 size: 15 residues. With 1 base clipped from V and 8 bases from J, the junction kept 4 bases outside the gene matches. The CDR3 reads CASSQASGGRDEQFF. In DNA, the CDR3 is TGTGCCAGCAGCCAAGCTAGCGGGGGGCGGGATGAGCAGTTCTTC.

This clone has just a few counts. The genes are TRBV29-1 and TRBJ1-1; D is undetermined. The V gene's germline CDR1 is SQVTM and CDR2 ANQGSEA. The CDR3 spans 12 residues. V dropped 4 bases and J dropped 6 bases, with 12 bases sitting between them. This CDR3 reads CSVVGSVAEAFF. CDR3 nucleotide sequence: TGCAGCGTTGTAGGGAGTGTCGCTGAAGCTTTCTTT. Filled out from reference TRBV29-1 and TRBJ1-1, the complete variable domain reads SAVISQKPSRDICQRGTSLTIQCQVDSQVTMMFWYRQQPGQSLTLIATANQGSEATYESGFVIDKFPISRPNLTFSTLTVSNMSPEDSSIYLCSVVGSVAEAFFGQGTRLTVV.

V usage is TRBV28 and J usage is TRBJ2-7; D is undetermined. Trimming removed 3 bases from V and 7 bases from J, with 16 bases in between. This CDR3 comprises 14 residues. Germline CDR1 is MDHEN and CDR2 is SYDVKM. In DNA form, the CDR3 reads TGTGCCAGCAGTTTTAGGGAATCCTTACGGGAGCAGTACTTC. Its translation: CASSFRESLREQYF.

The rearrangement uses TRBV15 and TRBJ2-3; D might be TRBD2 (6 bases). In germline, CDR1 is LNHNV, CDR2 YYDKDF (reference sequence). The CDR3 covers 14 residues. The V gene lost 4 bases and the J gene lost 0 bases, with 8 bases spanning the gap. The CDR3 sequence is CATSMSGSTDTQYF. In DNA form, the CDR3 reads TGTGCCACCAGCATGAGCGGGAGCACAGATACGCAGTATTTT.

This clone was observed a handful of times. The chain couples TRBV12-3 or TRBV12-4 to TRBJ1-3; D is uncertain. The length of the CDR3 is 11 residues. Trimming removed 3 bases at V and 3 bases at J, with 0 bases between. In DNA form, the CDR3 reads TGTGCCAGCAGTTTTGGAAACACCATATATTTT. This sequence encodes CASSFGNTIYF.

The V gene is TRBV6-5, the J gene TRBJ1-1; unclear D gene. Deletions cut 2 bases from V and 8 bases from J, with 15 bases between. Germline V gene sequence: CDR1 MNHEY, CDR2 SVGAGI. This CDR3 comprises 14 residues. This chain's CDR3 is CASSYAPLGTEAFF. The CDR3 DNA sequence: TGTGCCAGCAGTTACGCCCCCCTGGGAACCGAAGCTTTCTTT.

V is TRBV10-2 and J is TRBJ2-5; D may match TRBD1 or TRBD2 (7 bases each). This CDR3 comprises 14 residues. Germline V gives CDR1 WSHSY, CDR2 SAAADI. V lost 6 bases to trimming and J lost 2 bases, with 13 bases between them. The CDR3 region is CASRGGTVQETQYF. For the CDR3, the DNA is TGCGCCAGCAGGGGGGGGACAGTACAAGAGACCCAGTACTTC.

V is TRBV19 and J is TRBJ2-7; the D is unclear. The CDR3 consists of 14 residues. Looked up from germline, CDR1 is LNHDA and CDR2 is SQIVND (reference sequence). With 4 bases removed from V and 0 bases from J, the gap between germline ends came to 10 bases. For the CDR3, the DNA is TGTGCCAGTAGTAAATCGGGCCTCTCCTACGAGCAGTACTTC. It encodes CASSKSGLSYEQYF.

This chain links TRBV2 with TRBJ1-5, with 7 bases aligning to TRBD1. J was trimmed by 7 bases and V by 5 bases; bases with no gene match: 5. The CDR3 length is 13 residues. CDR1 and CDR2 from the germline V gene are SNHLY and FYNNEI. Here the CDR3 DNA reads TGTGCCAGCAGTCTGACAGGGACCCAGCCCCAGCATTTT. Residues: CASSLTGTQPQHF.

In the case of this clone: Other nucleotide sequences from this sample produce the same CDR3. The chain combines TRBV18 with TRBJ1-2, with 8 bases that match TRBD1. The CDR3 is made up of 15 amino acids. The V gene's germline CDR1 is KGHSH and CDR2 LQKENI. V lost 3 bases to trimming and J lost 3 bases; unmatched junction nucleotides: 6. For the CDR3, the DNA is TGTGCCAGCTCACCGTCCAACAGGGGGGACTATGGCTACACCTTC. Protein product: CASSPSNRGDYGYTF.

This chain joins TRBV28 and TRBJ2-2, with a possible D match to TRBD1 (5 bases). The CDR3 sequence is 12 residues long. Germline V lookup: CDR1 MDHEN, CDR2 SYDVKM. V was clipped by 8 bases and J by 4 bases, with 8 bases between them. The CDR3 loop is CASQDTTGELFF. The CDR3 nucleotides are TGTGCCAGCCAGGACACCACCGGGGAGCTGTTTTTT. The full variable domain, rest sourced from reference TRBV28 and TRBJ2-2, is DVKVTQSSRYLVKRTGEKVFLECVQDMDHENMFWYRQDPGLGLRLIYFSYDVKMKEKGDIPEGYSVSREKKERFSLILESASTNQTSMYLCASQDTTGELFFGEGSRLTVL.

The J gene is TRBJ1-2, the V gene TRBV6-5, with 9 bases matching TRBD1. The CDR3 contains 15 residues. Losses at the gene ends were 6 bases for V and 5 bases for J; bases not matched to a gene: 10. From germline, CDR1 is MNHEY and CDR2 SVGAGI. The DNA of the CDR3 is TGTGCCAGCAGATACCCCGACAGGGGGAGTTATGGCTACACCTTC. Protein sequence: CASRYPDRGSYGYTF.

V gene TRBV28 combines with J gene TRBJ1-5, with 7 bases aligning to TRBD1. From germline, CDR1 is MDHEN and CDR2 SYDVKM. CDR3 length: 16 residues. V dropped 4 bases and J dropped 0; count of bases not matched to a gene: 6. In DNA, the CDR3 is TGTGCCAGCAGTTCCCGGGACAGAGATAGCAATCAGCCCCAGCATTTT. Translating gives CASSSRDRDSNQPQHF.

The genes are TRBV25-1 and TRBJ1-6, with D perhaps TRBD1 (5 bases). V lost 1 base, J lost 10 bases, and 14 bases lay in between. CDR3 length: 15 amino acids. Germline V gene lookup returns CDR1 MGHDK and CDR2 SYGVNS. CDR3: CASSESQELRSPLHF. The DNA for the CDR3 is TGTGCCAGCAGTGAATCACAGGAGTTAAGGTCACCCCTCCACTTT. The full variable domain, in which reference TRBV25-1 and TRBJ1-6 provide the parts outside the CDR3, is EADIYQTPRYLVIGTGKKITLECSQTMGHDKMYWYQQDPGMELHLIHYSYGVNSTEKGDLSSESTVSRIRTEHFPLTLESARPSHTSQYLCASSESQELRSPLHFGNGTRLTVT.

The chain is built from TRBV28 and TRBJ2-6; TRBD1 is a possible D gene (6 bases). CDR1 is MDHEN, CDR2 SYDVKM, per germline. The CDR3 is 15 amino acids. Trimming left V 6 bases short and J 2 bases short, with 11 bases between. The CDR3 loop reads CASSPHRAGANVLTF. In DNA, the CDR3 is TGTGCCAGCAGCCCTCACAGGGCTGGGGCCAACGTCCTGACTTTC.

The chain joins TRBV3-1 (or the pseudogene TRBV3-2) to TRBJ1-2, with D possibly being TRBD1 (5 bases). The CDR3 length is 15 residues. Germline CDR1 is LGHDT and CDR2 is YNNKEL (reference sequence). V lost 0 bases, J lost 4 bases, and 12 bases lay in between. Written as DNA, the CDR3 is TGTGCCAGCAGCCAAGATATCGGGGGTTCCTATGGCTACACCTTC. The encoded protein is CASSQDIGGSYGYTF.

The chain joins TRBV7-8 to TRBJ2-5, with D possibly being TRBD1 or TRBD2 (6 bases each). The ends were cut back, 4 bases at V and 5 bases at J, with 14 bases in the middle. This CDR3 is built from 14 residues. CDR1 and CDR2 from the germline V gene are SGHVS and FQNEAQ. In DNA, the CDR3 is TGTGCCAGCAGCTGGGGGGCAGGGTGGGAGACCCAGTACTTC. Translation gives CASSWGAGWETQYF.